This T cell receptor beta chain was recovered during a study of cytomegalovirus exposure and HLA in healthy donors. Study background: Out of about 180 million T cells, an earlier analysis found 117 million unique TCR beta sequences in total. Study results and caveats: CMV serostatus alone was available as immune exposure information. Later work showed greater clonal expansion in HLA-associated TCR beta chains than in equally common others.

This PCR relied on a set of 60 Vbeta primers and 13 Jbeta primers. Sequencing used immunoSEQ multiplex PCR; TCRdb keeps in-frame clones, though not all of them. The sample yields over 60,000 clones, roughly 77% seen once. Trimming cost V 6 bases and J 8 bases; bases outside gene matches: 13. The CDR3 spans 16 residues. Germline assignment: CDR1 MDHEN and CDR2 SYDVKM. Turning to this clone: Antigen: not known.

The chain carries TRBV28 and TRBJ2-2; 9 positions match TRBD2. The receptor was derived from a woman aged 25 to 45 in good health and CMV-seronegative. Sample: PBMCs. The CDR3 sequence is CASRFSGRLKLGELFF. DNA for the CDR3: TGTGCCAGCAGATTCAGCGGGAGGCTCAAACTGGGGGAGCTGTTTTTT. The full variable domain, in which reference TRBV28 and TRBJ2-2 provide the parts outside the CDR3, is DVKVTQSSRYLVKRTGEKVFLECVQDMDHENMFWYRQDPGLGLRLIYFSYDVKMKEKGDIPEGYSVSREKKERFSLILESASTNQTSMYLCASRFSGRLKLGELFFGEGSRLTVL.